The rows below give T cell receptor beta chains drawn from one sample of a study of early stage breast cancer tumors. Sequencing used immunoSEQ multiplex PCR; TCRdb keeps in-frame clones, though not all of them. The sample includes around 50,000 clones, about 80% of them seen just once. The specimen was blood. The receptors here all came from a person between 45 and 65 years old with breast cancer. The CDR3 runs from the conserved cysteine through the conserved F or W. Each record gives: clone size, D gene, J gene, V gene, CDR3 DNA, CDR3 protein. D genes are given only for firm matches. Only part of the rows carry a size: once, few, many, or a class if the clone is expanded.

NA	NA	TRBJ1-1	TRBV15	TGTGCCACCAGCAGTACGAACACTGAAGCTTTCTTT	CATSSTNTEAFF
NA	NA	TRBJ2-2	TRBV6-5	TGTGCCAGCAGTTACGAGGGGGGTTTAGTCACCGGGGAGCTGTTTTTT	CASSYEGGLVTGELFF
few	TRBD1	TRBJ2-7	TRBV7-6	TGTGCCAGCAGCCCCGGGACAGGGCTCTACGAGCAGTACTTC	CASSPGTGLYEQYF
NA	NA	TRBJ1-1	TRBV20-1	TGCAGCGGCCGTGGGACTTTCTTT	CSGRGTFF
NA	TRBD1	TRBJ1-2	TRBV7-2	TGTGCCAGCAGCTTTGACAGGGCCCAATATGGCTACACCTTC	CASSFDRAQYGYTF
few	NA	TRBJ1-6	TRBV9	TGTGCCAGCAGCGTAGGGGTGGGGTCACCCCTCCACTTT	CASSVGVGSPLHF
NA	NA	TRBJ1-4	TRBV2	TGTGCCAGCAGTGTCCAGGGTACGGCCCTCGGGATTAATGAAAAACTGTTTTTT	CASSVQGTALGINEKLFF
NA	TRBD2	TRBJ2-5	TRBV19	TGTGCCAGTACCCAGGGCAGCGGGGCTCAAGAGACCCAGTACTTC	CASTQGSGAQETQYF
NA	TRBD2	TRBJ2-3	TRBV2	TGTGCCAGCAGGGAGACTAGCGGGGGGGCAGATACGCAGTATTTT	CASRETSGGADTQYF
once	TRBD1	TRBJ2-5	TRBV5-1	TGCGCCAGCAGCTTGGATGGGACAGGGGGCGCAGAGACCCAGTACTTC	CASSLDGTGGAETQYF
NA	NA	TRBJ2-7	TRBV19	TGTGCCAGTAGTATGTCGGACAGAACCTTCGAGCAGTACTTC	CASSMSDRTFEQYF
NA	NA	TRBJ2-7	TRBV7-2	TGTGCCAGCAGCTTGTTTCGGGAAGGCGAGCAGTACTTC	CASSLFREGEQYF
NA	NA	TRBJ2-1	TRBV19	TGTGCCAGTAGTATGTCGGACAGAACTTTCTCCTACAATGAGCAGTTCTTC	CASSMSDRTFSYNEQFF
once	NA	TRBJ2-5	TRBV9	TGTGCCAGCAGCGTAACCCTGGAGTACCAAGAGACCCAGTACTTC	CASSVTLEYQETQYF
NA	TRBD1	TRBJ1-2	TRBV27	TGTGCCAGCAGCCAGGGGGGAACAAGCTATGGCTACACCTTC	CASSQGGTSYGYTF
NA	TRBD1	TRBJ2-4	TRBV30	TGTGCTCAAAACCCGGGACAGGGGCACATTCAGTACTTC	CAQNPGQGHIQYF
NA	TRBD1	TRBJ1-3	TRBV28	TGTGCCAGCAGTGAAGGGACAGGGGGCTCTGGAAACACCATATATTTT	CASSEGTGGSGNTIYF
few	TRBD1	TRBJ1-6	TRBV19	TGTGCCAGTAGCAGCGCCGGGACAGGGAATTCACCCCTCCACTTT	CASSSAGTGNSPLHF
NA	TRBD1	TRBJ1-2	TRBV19	TGTGCCAGTAGTAGGGACAGGTCGGATGGCTACACCTTC	CASSRDRSDGYTF
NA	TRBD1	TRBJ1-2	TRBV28	TGTGCCAGCAGTTTTACGCAGGGGGCGCAGGGGGGGGATGGCTACACCTTC	CASSFTQGAQGGDGYTF
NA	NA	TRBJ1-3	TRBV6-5	TGTGCCAGCAGTTACTCGGGGAGCTCTGGAAACACCATATATTTT	CASSYSGSSGNTIYF
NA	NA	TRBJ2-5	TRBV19	TGTGCCAGTAGTATCATTTCAAGGGGCGGTCGGGAGACCCAGTACTTC	CASSIISRGGRETQYF
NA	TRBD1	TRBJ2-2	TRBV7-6	TGTGCCAGCAGCTTAAGAGGGGGCCTTACGAACACCGGGGAGCTGTTTTTT	CASSLRGGLTNTGELFF
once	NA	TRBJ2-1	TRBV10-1	TGCGCCAGCAGTGAGTCAGGGGTGGATGAGCAGTTCTTC	CASSESGVDEQFF
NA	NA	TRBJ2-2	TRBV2	TGTGCCAGCAAGGCCCTTCTTACGAACACCGGGGAGCTGTTTTTT	CASKALLTNTGELFF
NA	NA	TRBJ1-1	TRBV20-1	TGCAGTGCTAGACTGAACACTGAAGCTTTCTTT	CSARLNTEAFF
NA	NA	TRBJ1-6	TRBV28	TGTGCCAGCAGTAATATAAGGATCTTATATTCACCCCTCCACTTT	CASSNIRILYSPLHF
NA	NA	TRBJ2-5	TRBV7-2	TGTGCCAGCAGCCCCACGGCGGTAGCGGTGGTACAAGAGACCCAGTACTTC	CASSPTAVAVVQETQYF
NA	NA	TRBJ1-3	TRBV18	TGTGCCAGCTCACCACCCCAGCTCAGGCTTCCTTCTGGAAACACCATATATTTT	CASSPPQLRLPSGNTIYF
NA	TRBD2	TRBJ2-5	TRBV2	TGTGCCAGCATCGAACGGACTAGCGGTCCAGAGACCCAGTACTTC	CASIERTSGPETQYF
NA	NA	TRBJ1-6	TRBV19	TGTGCCAGTAGTCCTCGGGGGAGCTCCTATAATTCACCCCTCCACTTT	CASSPRGSSYNSPLHF
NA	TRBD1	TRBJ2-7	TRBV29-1	TGCAGCGTTGAAAGGGGACAGGGGACCTACGAGCAGTACTTC	CSVERGQGTYEQYF
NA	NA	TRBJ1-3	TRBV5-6	TGTGCCAGCAGCTTTTCAGGAAGCTCTGGAAACACCATATATTTT	CASSFSGSSGNTIYF
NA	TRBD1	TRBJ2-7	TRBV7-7	TGTGCTAGCAGCTTAGATGCCGGGACAGGGGCCTACGAGCAGTACTTC	CASSLDAGTGAYEQYF
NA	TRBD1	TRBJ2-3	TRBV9	TGTGCCAGCAGCGTAGGCAGGGGGTCTAGCACAGATACGCAGTATTTT	CASSVGRGSSTDTQYF
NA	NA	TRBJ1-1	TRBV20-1	TGCAGTGCTCCGGACGTTGAAGCTTTCTTT	CSAPDVEAFF
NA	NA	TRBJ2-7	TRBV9	TGTGCCAGCAGCGTAGGGGCAGATGGGCCCTACGAGCAGTACTTC	CASSVGADGPYEQYF
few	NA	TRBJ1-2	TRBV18	TGTGCCAGCTCACCCCAGGGAGACGTTTTATCTGGTGGCTACACCTTC	CASSPQGDVLSGGYTF
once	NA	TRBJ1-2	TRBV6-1	TGTGCCAGCAGCCCTAGTCAGGGGTTCTATGGCTACACCTTC	CASSPSQGFYGYTF
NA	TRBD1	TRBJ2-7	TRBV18	TGTGCCAGCTCACTAACGGGACAGGGCTACGAGCAGTACTTC	CASSLTGQGYEQYF
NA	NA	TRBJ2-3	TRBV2	TGTGCCAGCAGTGATTTTGTACGGGCCGATACGCAGTATTTT	CASSDFVRADTQYF
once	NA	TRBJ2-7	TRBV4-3	TGCGCCAGCAGCCAAGATATGGACCGGACCTACGAGCAGTACTTC	CASSQDMDRTYEQYF
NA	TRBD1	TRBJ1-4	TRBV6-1	TGTGCCAGCAGGGGACAGGTTCTGGCGGAAAAACTGTTTTTT	CASRGQVLAEKLFF
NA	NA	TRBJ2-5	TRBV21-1	TGTGCCAGCAGCGCTGACCAATTCCGAGAGACCCAGTACTTC	CASSADQFRETQYF
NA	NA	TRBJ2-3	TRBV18	TGTGCCAGCTCACCGCGACGGGAAACAGATACGCAGTATTTT	CASSPRRETDTQYF
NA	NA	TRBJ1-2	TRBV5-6	TGTGCCAGCAGCTTGGGGTTTGGCTATGGCTACACCTTC	CASSLGFGYGYTF
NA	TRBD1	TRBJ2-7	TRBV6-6	TGTGCCAGCAGGTTCTCGGGACAGGGATCCTACGAGCAGTACTTC	CASRFSGQGSYEQYF
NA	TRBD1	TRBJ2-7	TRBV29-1	TGCAGCGTTGAAAGACAGGGCCAAGACGAGCAGTACTTC	CSVERQGQDEQYF
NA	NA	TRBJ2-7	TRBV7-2	TGTGCCAGCAGCTCGGCCTCTGGGACGGCGGCCTACGAGCAGTACTTC	CASSSASGTAAYEQYF
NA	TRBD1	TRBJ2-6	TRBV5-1	TGCGCCAGCTGGGGACAGAGCTCTGGGGCCAACGTCCTGACTTTC	CASWGQSSGANVLTF
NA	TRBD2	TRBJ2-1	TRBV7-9	TGTGCCAGCAGCCCCCGCGGACTAGCGGCCTACAATGAGCAGTTCTTC	CASSPRGLAAYNEQFF
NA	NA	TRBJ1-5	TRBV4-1	TGCGCCAGCCGGGGGGGCACCGATCAGCCCCAGCATTTT	CASRGGTDQPQHF
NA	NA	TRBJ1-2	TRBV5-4	TGTGCCAGCAGCATACAGGGCACTAACTATGGCTACACCTTC	CASSIQGTNYGYTF
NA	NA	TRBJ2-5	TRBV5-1	TGCGCCAGCAGCTTGGAGGGACGGATTCAAGAGACCCAGTACTTC	CASSLEGRIQETQYF
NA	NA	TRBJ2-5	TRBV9	TGTGCCAGCAGCGTAGCTACTCTGCCCCAAGAGACCCAGTACTTC	CASSVATLPQETQYF
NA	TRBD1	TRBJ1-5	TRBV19	TGTGCCAGTAGTATTGAGTCAGGGGGCTTGAATCAGCCCCAGCATTTT	CASSIESGGLNQPQHF
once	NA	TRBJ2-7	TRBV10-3	TGTGCCATCAGTGTGACTAGTCAAAGCTACGAGCAGTACTTC	CAISVTSQSYEQYF
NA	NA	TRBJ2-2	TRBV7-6	TGTGCCAGCAGCTTCGGGACAACTAACACCGGGGAGCTGTTTTTT	CASSFGTTNTGELFF
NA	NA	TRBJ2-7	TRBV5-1	TGCGCCAGCAGCTTGGTTGCGGACCTCTCCTACGAGCAGTACTTC	CASSLVADLSYEQYF
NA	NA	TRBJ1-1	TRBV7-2	TGTGCCAGCAGCTTAGCTGGAGGGTCGAGCACTGAAGCTTTCTTT	CASSLAGGSSTEAFF